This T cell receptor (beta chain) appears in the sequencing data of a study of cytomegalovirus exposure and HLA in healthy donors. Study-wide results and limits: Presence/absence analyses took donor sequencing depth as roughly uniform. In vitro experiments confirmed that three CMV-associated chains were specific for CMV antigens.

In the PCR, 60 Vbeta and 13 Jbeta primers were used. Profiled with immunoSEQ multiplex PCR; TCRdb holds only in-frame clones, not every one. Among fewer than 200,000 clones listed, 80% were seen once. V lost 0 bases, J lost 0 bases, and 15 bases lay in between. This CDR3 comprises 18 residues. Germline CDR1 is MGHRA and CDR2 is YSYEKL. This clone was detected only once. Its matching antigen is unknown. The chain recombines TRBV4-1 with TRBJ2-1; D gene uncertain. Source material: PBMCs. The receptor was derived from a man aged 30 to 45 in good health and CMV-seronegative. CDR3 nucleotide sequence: TGCGCCAGCAGCCAAGATCGTGGAGACTTCAGCTCCTACAATGAGCAGTTCTTC. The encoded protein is CASSQDRGDFSSYNEQFF.